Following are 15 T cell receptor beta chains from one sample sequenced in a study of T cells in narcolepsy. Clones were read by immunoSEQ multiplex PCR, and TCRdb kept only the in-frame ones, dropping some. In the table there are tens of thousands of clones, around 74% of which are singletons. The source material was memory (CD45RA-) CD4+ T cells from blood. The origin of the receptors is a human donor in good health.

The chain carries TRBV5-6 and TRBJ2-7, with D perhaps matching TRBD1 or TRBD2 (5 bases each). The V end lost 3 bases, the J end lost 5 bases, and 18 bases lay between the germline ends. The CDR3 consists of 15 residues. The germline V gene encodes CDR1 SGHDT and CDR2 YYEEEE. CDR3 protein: CASSSSGTLGHEQYF. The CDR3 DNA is TGTGCCAGCAGCTCCTCAGGGACCCTAGGCCACGAGCAGTACTTC.

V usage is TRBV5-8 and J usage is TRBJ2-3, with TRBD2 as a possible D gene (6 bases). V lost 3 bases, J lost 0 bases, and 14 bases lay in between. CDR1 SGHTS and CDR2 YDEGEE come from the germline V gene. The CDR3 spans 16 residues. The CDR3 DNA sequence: TGTGCCAGCAGCTCTCTTTTCGGGACTAGCACAGATACGCAGTATTTT. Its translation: CASSSLFGTSTDTQYF.

The DNA of the CDR3 is TGTGCCTGGAGTGGTGGACTAGCGGAGACCCAGTACTTC. Translating gives CAWSGGLAETQYF. The V gene is TRBV30, the J gene TRBJ2-5, with 9 bases aligning to TRBD2. Germline CDR1 GTSNPN, CDR2 SVGIG (reference sequence). The trim removed 1 base at V and 5 bases at J, leaving 2 bases unmatched. CDR3 size: 13 residues.

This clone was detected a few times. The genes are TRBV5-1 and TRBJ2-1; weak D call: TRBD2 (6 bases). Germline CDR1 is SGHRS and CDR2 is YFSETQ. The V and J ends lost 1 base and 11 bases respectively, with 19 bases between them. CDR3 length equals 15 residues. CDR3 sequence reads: CASSLIRGSTEQQFF. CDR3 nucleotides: TGCGCCAGCAGCTTGATTCGGGGGTCAACAGAGCAGCAGTTCTTC. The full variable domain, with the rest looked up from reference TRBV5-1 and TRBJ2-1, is KAGVTQTPRYLIKTRGQQVTLSCSPISGHRSVSWYQQTPGQGLQFLFEYFSETQRNKGNFPGRFSGRQFSNSRSEMNVSTLELGDSALYLCASSLIRGSTEQQFFGPGTRLTVL.

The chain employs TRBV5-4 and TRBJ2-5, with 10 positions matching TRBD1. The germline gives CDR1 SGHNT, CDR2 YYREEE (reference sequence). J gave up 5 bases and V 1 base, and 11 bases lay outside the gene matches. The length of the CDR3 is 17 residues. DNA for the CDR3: TGTGCCAGCAGCTTGTGTTGCTCGGGGACAGGGGTGGAGACCCAGTACTTC. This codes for CASSLCCSGTGVETQYF.

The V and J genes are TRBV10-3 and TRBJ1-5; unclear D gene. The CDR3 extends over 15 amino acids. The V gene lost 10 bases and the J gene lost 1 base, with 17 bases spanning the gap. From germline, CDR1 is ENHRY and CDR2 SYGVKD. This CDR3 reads CATGDVGTSNQPQHF. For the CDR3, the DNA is TGTGCCACTGGGGATGTGGGAACAAGCAATCAGCCCCAGCATTTT.

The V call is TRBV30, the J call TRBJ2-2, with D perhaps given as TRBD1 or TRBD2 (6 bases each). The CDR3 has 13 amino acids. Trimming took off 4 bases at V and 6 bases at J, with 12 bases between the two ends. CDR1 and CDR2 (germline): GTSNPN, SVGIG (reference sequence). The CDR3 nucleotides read TGTGCCTGGACAAGGGGGGCGGCCGGGGAGCTGTTTTTT. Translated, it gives CAWTRGAAGELFF.

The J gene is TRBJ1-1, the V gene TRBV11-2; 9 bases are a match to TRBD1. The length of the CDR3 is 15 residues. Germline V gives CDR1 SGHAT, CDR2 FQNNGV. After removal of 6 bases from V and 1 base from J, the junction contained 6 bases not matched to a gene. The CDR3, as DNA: TGTGCCAGCAGACGACCGGGACAGGGGAACACTGAAGCTTTCTTT. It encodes CASRRPGQGNTEAFF.

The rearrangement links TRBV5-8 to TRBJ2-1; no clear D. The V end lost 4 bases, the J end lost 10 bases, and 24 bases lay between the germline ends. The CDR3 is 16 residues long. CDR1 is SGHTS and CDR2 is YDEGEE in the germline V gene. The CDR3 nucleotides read TGTGCCAGCAGCCGGACGGCGGTGGAATTATTTAGGGAGCAGTTCTTC. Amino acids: CASSRTAVELFREQFF.

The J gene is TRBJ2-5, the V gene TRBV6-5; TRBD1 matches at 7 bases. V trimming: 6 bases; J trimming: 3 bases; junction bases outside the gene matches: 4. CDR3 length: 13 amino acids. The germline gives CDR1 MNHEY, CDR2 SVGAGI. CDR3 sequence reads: CASRNTGEETQYF. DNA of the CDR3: TGTGCCAGCAGAAATACAGGGGAAGAGACCCAGTACTTC.

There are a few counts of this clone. CDR3 region: CASNDRHSNQPQHF. The CDR3 region has the DNA TGTGCCAGCAATGACAGACATAGCAATCAGCCCCAGCATTTT. The V and J genes are TRBV6-5 and TRBJ1-5, with D possibly matching TRBD1 (5 bases). Per the germline V gene, CDR1 is MNHEY and CDR2 is SVGAGI. V lost 7 bases, J lost 0 bases, and 10 bases lay in between. This CDR3 has 14 residues.

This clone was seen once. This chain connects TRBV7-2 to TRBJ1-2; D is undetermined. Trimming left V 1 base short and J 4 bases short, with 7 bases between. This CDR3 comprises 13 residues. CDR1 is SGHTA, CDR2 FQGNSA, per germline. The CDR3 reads CASSLEMSYGYTF. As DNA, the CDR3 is TGTGCCAGCAGCTTAGAGATGAGCTATGGCTACACCTTC.

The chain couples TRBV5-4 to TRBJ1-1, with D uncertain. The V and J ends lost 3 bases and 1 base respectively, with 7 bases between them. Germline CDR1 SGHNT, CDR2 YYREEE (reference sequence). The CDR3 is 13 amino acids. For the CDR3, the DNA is TGTGCCAGCAGCTCCGCCCCGAACACTGAAGCTTTCTTT. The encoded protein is CASSSAPNTEAFF. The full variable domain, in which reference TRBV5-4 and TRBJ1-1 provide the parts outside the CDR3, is ETGVTQSPTHLIKTRGQQVTLRCSSQSGHNTVSWYQQALGQGPQFIFQYYREEENGRGNFPPRFSGLQFPNYSSELNVNALELDDSALYLCASSSAPNTEAFFGQGTRLTVV.

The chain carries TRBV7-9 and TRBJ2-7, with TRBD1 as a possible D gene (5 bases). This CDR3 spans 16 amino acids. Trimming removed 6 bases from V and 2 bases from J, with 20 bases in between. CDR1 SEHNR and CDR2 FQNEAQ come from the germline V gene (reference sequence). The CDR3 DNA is TGTGCCAGCAGGGAGCAAGGGGTTATCGGAACCTACGAGCAGTACTTC. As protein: CASREQGVIGTYEQYF.

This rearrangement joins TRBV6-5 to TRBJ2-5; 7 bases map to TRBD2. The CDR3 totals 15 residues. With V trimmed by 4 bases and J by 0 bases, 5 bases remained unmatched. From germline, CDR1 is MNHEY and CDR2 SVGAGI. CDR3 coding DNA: TGTGCCAGCAGTTCTGGCGGGGGAAACCAAGAGACCCAGTACTTC. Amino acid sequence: CASSSGGGNQETQYF.